These 4 T cell receptor beta chains were sequenced from one sample in a study of T cells after yellow fever vaccination. TCRdb re-analysed the 5' RACE reads in MiXCR, keeping a single row per CDR3 protein. The table includes some 400,000 distinct CDR3 sequences, about 17% detected once. The specimen was PBMCs, collected before the yellow fever booster vaccination. These receptors were collected from a man aged 18 to 29 who received the YFV17D yellow fever vaccine.

The gene calls are TRBV7-6 and TRBJ2-5; 7 bases map to TRBD2. V was clipped by 5 bases and J by 1 base; unmatched bases: 10. Germline V lookup: CDR1 SGHVS, CDR2 FNYEAQ. The CDR3 totals 16 residues. The CDR3 sequence: CASSILNGRLQETQYF. The CDR3 DNA reads TGTGCCAGCAGCATTTTGAACGGGAGGCTCCAAGAGACCCAGTACTTC.

This clonotype turned up a few times. The chain combines TRBV12-3 or TRBV12-4 with TRBJ2-1; 10 positions match TRBD1. This CDR3 spans 14 amino acids. The trim removed 4 bases at V and 8 bases at J, leaving 5 bases unmatched. The CDR3 nucleotides read TGTGCCAGCAGTTGGCGACAGGGGGCCTATGAGCAGTTCTTC. It encodes CASSWRQGAYEQFF.

Only a few counts were recorded for this clonotype. The gene calls are TRBV10-3 and TRBJ1-4; the D gene is possibly TRBD1 (5 bases). CDR3 length: 18 residues. Germline CDR1 reads ENHRY; CDR2 reads SYGVKD. With 10 bases removed from V and 7 bases from J, the gap between germline ends came to 31 bases. CDR3 nucleotides: TGTGCCACCCGAAACGGGCGCCGGGACGGAGGGGACGGTGAAAAACTGTTTTTT. Its protein product is CATRNGRRDGGDGEKLFF.

The chain couples TRBV12-3 or TRBV12-4 to TRBJ1-2; D not certain. The CDR3 consists of 12 residues. The germline V and J ends were trimmed by 5 bases and 5 bases, with 9 bases remaining between them. CDR3 region: CASSPTVYGYTF. In DNA form, the CDR3 reads TGTGCCAGCAGTCCTACAGTTTATGGCTACACCTTC.